This T cell receptor (beta chain) was sequenced during a study of T cell responses to AZD1222 COVID-19 vaccine (dated by TCRdb to the early 2020s). A note on the overall study: Because spike-specific TCR depth and breadth did not differ between the two schedules, AZD1222 recipients who got a second dose at roughly 4 weeks were pooled with those who got a second dose at roughly 12 weeks. A total of just over 230 trial participants underwent TCR sequencing, of whom roughly 210 had received two doses of AZD1222 and around 26 had received two doses of the MenACWY control vaccine. Trial participants were enrolled by age into 18-55, 56-69 and 70-plus year subgroups, with roughly 150, 30 and 60 TCR-sequenced participants respectively.

Trimming at the junction amounts to 7 bases on V and 8 bases on J, and the germline ends lie 10 bases apart. From the germline V gene (reference sequence), CDR1 is DFQATT and CDR2 is SNEGSKA. The cysteine opens and the phenylalanine closes a CDR3 of 10 amino acids. Just CDR3 DNA is preserved here, 30 bases in frame from base 1. Findings and caveats that apply to the study as a whole: Because no samples from the day 14 peak response were available, repertoires could be characterized only after the peak T cell response. Reportedly, close to half of the unique spike-specific TCRs recognized epitopes lying outside the regions that are mutated in the B.1.351 and B.1.1.7 variants. The 56-69-year group was small, and its depth increase did not reach significance, likely because of low power. Vaccine-associated CD4 TCRs spanned the whole spike protein, with dominant responses in regions 160-218 and 743-854. Spike-specific TCR breadth and depth rose significantly after two AZD1222 doses compared with day 0 and with MenACWY recipients. Most participants were white British and females outnumbered males, and the authors suggested that clonal diversity may have been underestimated. Only 5 to 7 AZD1222 recipients were SARS-CoV-2 seropositive at baseline, limiting conclusions about previously exposed vaccinees.

A note on this clone: Its cognate antigen has yet to be identified. No much larger clone is present one base from it, and per-base qualities are unavailable.

This sample's time point label indicates: baseline before first vaccination. The vaccinee samples were drawn from two UK trials, COV001 and COV002, one of which was a single-blind randomized controlled phase 2/3 trial testing AZD1222 (ChAdOx1 nCoV-19) in healthy adults. Trial participant PBMC samples were collected at day 0 and day 28 after the second dose for TCRbeta chain sequencing. The CDR3 regions of human TCRbeta chains were subjected to immunosequencing. The authors' analysis ran thus. Repertoire TCRs were checked for matches against a reference library of SARS-CoV-2-specific TCRs that had been generated using the MIRA antigen-specificity platform. Breadth was defined as the fraction of unique TCRs that were SARS-CoV-2-associated, and depth was defined as the fraction of total T cells that were SARS-CoV-2-associated. Each spike-specific TCR was assigned to its reactive spike region and to a CD4 or CD8 class using the MIRA data. Log10-transformed breadth and depth values were compared by one-way ANOVA with Sidak's multiple comparisons tests. TCRdb holds this immuneACCESS table with in-frame rearrangements only. Some clones are missing; in checked studies, unresolved V genes explain under half, and the rest has no known cause. V and J calls and clone size are copied from that table; D and trimming were computed from the DNA. The sample contains roughly 100,000 clones, 88% of them found a single time. The ten largest account for around 2.5% of the sample.

This clonotype originated in an adult in good health. This chain is built from TRBV20-1 and TRBJ2-3; the D gene cannot be resolved beyond TRBD1 or TRBD2, each matching 6 bases. This sample comprised peripheral blood, obtained on day 0 of AZD1222 vaccination. The CDR3 protein: CSVGGGTQYF. The DNA is as follows: TGCAGTGTGGGGGGCGGTACGCAGTATTTT.